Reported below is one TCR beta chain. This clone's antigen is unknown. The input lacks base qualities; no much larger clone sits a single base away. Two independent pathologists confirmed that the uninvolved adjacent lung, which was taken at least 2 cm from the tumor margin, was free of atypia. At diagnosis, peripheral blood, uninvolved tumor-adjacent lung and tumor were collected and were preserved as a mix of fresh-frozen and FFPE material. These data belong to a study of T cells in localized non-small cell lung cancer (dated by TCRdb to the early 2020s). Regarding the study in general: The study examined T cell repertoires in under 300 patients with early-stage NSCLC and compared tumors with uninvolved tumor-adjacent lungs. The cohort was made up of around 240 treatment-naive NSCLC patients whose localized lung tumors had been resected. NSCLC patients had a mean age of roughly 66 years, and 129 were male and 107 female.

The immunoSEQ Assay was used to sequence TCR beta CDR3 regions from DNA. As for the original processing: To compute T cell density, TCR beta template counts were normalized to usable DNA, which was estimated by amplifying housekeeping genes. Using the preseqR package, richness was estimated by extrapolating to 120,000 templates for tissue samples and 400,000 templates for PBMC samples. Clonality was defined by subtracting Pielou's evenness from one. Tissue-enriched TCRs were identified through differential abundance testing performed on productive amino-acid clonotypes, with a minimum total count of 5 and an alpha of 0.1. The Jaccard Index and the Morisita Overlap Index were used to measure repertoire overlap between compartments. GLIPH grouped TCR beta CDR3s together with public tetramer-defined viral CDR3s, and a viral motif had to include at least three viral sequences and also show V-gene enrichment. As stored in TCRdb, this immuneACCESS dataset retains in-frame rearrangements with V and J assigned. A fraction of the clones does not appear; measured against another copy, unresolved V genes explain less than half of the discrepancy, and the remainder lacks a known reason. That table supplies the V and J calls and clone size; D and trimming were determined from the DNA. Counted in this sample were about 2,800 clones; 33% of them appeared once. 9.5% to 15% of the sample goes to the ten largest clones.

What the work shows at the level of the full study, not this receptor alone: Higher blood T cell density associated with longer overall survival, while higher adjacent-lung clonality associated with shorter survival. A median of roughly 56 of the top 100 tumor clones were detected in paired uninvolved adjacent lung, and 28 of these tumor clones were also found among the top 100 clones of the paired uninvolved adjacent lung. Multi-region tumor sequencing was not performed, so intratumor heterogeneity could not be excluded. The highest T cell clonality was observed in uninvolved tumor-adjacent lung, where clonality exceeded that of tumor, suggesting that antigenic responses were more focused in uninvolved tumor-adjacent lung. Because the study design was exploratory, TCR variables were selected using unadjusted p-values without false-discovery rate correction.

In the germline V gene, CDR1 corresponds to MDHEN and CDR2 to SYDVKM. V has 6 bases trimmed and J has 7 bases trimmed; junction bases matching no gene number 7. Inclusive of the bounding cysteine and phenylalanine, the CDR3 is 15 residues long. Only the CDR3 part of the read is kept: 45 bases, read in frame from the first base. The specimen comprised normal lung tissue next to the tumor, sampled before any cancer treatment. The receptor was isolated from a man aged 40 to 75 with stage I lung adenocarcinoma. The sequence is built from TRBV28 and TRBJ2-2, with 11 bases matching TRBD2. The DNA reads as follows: TGTGCCAGCAGCTCCGGGACTAGCGGAGGCGGGGAGCTGTTTTTT. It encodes CASSSGTSGGGELFF.